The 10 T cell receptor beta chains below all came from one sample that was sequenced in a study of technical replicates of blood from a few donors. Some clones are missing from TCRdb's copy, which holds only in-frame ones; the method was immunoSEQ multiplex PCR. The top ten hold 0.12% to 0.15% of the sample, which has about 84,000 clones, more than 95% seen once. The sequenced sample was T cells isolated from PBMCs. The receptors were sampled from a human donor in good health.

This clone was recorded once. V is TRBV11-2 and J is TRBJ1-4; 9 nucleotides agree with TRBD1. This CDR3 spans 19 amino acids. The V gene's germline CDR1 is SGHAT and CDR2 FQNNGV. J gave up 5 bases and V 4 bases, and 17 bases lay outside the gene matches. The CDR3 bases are TGTGCCAGCAGCTCGGGCGGTCTTAACTACGGGACAGGGAATGAAAAACTGTTTTTT. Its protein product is CASSSGGLNYGTGNEKLFF.

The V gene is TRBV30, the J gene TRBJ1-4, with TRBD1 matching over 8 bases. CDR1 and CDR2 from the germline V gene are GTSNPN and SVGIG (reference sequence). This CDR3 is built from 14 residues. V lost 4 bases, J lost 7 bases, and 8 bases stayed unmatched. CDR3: CAWNTGQGGEKLFF. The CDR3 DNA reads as TGTGCCTGGAACACAGGACAGGGTGGTGAAAAACTGTTTTTT.

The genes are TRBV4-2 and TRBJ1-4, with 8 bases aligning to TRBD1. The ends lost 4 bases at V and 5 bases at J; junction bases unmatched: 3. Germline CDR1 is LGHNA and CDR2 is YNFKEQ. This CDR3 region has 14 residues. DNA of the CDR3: TGTGCCAGCAGCCGGGGACAGGAAAATGAAAAACTGTTTTTT. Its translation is CASSRGQENEKLFF.

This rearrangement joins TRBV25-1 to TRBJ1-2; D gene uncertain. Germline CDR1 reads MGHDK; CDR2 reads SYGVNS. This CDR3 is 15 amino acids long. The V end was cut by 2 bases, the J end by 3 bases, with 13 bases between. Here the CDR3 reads CASSEMGFYDYGYTF. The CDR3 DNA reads TGTGCCAGCAGTGAAATGGGCTTCTATGACTATGGCTACACCTTC.

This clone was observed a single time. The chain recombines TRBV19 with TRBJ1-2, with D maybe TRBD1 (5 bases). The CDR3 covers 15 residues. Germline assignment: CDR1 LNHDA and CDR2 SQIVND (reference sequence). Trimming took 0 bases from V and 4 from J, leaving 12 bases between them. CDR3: CASSIDRGSGYGYTF. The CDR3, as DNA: TGTGCCAGTAGTATAGATAGGGGTTCGGGCTATGGCTACACCTTC.

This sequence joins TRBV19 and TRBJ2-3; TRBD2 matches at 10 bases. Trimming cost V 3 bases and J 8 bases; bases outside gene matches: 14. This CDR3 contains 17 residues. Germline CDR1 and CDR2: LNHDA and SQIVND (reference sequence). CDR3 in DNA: TGTGCCAGTAGTATCGGCATAGCGGGGGGCCCACCCCGTACGCAGTATTTT. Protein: CASSIGIAGGPPRTQYF.

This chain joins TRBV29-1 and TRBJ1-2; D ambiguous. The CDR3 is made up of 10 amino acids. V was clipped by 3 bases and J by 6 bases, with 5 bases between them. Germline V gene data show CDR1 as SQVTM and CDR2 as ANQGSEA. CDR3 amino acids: CSVDGNGYTF. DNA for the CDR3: TGCAGCGTTGACGGGAATGGCTACACCTTC.

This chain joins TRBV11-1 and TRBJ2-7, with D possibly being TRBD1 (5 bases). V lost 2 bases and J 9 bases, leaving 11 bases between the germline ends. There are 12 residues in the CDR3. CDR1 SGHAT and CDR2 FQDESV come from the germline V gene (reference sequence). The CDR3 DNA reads TGTGCCAGCAGCTTATACCCAGGGTGGCAGTACTTC. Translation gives CASSLYPGWQYF.

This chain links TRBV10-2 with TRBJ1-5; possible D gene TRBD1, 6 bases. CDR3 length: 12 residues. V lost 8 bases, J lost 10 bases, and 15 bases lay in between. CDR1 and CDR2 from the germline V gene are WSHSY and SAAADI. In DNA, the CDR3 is TGCGCCAGCCCTCGGGGGGGGACACCCCAGCATTTT. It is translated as CASPRGGTPQHF.

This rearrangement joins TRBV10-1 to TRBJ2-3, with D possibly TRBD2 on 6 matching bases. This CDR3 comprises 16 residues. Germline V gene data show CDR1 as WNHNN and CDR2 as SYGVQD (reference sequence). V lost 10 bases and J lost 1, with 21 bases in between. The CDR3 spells CATAGAGSLGTDTQYF. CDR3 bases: TGCGCCACCGCTGGGGCGGGATCGTTGGGCACAGATACGCAGTATTTT.